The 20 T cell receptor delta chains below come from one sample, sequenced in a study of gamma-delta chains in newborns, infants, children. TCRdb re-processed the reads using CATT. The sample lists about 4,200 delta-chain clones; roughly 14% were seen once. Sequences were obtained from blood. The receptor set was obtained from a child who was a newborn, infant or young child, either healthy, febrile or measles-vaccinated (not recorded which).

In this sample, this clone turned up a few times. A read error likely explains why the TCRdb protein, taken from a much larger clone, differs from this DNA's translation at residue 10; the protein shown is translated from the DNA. The DNA of the CDR3 is TGTGCCTGTGACAGTCTGGGGGCCTCTATTTTGACAGCACAACTCTTCTTT. Translating it yields CACDSLGASILTAQLFF. The chain carries TRDV2 and TRDJ2; TRDD3 agrees at 7 bases. This CDR3 is 17 amino acids long. V lost 2 bases and J lost 1; bases outside the gene matches: 9. Germline V CDR1 and CDR2: GEAIGNYY, EKD.

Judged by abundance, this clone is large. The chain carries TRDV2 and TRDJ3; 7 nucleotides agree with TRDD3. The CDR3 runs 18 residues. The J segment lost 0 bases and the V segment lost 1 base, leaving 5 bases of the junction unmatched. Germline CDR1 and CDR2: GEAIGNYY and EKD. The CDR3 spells CACDTLGGPSWDTRQMFF. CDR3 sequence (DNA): TGTGCCTGTGACACTCTGGGGGGCCCCTCCTGGGACACCCGACAGATGTTTTTC.

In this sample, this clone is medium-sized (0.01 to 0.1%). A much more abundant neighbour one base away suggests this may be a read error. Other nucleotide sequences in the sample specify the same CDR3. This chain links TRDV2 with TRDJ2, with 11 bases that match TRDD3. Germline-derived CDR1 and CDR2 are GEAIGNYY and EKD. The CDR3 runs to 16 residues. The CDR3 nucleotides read TGTGCCTGCGACAAACTGGGGGATACTTTGACAGCACAACTCTTCTTT. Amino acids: CACDKLGDTLTAQLFF.

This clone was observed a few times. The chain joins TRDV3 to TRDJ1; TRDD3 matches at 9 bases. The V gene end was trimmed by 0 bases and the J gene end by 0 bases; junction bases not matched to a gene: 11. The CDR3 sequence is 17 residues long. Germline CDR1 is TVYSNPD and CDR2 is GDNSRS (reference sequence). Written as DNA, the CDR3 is TGTGCCTTTAGACGCTCGTACTGGGGGAGGTACACCGATAAACTCATCTTT. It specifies CAFRRSYWGRYTDKLIF.

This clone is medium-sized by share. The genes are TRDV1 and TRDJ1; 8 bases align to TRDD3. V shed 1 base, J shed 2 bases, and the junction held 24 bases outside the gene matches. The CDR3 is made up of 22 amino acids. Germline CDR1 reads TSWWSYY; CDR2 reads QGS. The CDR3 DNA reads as TGTGCTCTTGGGGAACGGGCCTCCCCAGACTGGGGGTCCCCTCGGGGTACCGATAAACTCATCTTT. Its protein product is CALGERASPDWGSPRGTDKLIF.

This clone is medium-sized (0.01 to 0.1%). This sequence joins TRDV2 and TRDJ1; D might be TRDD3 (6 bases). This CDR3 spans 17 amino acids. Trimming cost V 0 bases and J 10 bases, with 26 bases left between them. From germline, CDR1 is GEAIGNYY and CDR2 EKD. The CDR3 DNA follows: TGTGCCTGTGACACCGTATCGGGTACTGGGTCCCCACGGGGACTCATCTTT. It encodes CACDTVSGTGSPRGLIF.

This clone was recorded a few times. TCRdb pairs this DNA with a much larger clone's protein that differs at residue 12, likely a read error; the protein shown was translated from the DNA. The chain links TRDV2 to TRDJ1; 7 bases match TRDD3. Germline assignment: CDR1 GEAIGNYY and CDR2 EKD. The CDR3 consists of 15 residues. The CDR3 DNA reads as TGTGCCTGTGACGCCTTACTGGGGAAGACCGATAGACTCATCTTT. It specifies CACDALLGKTDRLIF.

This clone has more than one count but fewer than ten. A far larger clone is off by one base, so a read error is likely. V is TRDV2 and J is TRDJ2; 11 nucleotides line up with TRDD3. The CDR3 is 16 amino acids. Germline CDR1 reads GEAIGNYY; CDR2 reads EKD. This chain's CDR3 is CAWDKLGDTLTAQLFF. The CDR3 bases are TGTGCCTGGGACAAACTGGGGGATACTTTGACAGCACAACTCTTCTTT.

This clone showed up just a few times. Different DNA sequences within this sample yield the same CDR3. The CDR3 spells CALGELSADPTGGYGYTDKLIF. DNA for the CDR3: TGTGCTCTTGGGGAACTATCGGCTGATCCGACTGGGGGCTACGGATACACCGATAAACTCATCTTT. This chain joins TRDV1 and TRDJ1; 8 positions match TRDD3. V lost 0 bases and J lost 0; bases outside the gene matches: 21. Germline-derived CDR1 and CDR2 are TSWWSYY and QGS. The CDR3 is 22 amino acids.

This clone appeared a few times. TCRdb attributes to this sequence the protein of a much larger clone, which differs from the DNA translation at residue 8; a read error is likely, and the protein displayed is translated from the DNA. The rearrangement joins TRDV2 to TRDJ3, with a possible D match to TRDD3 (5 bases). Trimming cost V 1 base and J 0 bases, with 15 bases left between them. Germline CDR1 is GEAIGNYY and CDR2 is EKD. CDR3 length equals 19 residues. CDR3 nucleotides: TGTGCCTGTGACACAGCGGATATAGGAGGCTCCTGGGACACCCGACAGATGTTTTTC. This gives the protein CACDTADIGGSWDTRQMFF.

In DNA form, the CDR3 reads TGTGCCTGTGACACTCTGGGGGATACGCGGGAGAGCTCCTGGGACACCCGACAGATGTTTTTC. Amino acid sequence: CACDTLGDTRESSWDTRQMFF. The chain couples TRDV2 to TRDJ3; 12 bases line up with TRDD3. CDR3 length: 21 residues. The V gene's germline CDR1 is GEAIGNYY and CDR2 EKD. V lost 1 base, J lost 0 bases, and 9 bases stayed unmatched.

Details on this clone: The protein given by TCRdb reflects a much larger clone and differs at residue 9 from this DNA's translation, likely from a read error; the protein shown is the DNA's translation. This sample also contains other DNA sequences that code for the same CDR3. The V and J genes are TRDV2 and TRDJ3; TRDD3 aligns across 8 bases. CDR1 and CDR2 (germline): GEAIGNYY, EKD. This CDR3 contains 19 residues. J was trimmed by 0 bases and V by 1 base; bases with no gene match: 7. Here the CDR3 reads CACDTVLGGTSWDTRQMFF. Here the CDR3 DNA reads TGTGCCTGTGACACTGTACTGGGGGGTACCTCCTGGGACACCCGACAGATGTTTTTC.

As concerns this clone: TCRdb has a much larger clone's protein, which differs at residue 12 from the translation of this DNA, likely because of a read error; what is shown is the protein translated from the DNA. DNA of the CDR3: TGTGCCTGTGTCGCACTGGGGCACACCGATAAACCCATCTTT. Encoded protein: CACVALGHTDKPIF. The chain carries TRDV2 and TRDJ1, with TRDD3 identical over 7 bases. Per germline, CDR1 GEAIGNYY and CDR2 EKD. The CDR3 length is 14 residues.

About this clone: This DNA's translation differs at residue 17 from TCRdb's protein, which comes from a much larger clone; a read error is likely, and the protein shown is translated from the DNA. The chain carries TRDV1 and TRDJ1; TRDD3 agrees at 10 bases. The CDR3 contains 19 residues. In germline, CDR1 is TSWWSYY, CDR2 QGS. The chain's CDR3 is CALGEFLTTGGWYTDKPIF. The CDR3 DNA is TGTGCTCTTGGGGAGTTCCTCACGACTGGGGGATGGTACACCGATAAACCCATCTTT.

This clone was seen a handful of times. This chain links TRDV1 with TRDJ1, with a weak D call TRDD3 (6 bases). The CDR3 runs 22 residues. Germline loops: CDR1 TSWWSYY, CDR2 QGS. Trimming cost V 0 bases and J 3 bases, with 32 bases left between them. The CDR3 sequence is CALGELYSPARDWELGADKLIF. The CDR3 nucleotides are TGTGCTCTTGGGGAACTATATTCTCCCGCGCGGGACTGGGAACTTGGTGCCGATAAACTCATCTTT.

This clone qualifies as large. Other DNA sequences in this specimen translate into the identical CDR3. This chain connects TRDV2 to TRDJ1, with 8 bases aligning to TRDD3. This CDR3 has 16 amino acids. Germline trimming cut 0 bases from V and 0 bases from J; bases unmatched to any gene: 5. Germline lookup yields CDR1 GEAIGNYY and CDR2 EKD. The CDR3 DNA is TGTGCCTGTGACACCGTTGGGGGATCCTACACCGATAAACTCATCTTT. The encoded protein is CACDTVGGSYTDKLIF.

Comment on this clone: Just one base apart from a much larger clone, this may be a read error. The DNA of the CDR3 is TGTGCCTGTGACACAGGGGATATCCGGTCCTGGGACACCCGACAGATGTTTTTC. This encodes CACDTGDIRSWDTRQMFF. V usage is TRDV2 and J usage is TRDJ3, with 7 bases that match TRDD3. CDR1 is GEAIGNYY and CDR2 is EKD in the germline V gene. The J segment lost 1 base and the V segment lost 1 base, leaving 6 bases of the junction unmatched. The CDR3 sequence is 18 residues long.

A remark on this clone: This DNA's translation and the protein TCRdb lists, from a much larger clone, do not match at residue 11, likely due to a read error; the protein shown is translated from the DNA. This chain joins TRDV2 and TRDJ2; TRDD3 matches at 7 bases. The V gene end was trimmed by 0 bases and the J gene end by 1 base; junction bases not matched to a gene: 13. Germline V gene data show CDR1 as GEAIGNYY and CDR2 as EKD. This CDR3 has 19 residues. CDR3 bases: TGTGCCTGTGACACCGTACGAGGGATACAGGACGATTTGACAGCACAACTCTTCTTT. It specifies CACDTVRGIQDDLTAQLFF.

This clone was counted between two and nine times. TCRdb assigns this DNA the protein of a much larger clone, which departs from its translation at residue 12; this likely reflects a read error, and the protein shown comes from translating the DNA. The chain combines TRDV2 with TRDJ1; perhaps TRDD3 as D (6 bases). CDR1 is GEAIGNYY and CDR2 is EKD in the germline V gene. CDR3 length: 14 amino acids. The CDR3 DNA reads TGTGCCTGTGACCCCGTACTGGGTATCGATAAACCCATCTTT. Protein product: CACDPVLGIDKPIF.

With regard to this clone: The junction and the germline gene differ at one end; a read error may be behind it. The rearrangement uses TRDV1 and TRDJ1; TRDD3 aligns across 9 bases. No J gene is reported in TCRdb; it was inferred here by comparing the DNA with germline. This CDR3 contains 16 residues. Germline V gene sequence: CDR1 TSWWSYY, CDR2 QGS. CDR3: CARGTVLGEDTDKLIF. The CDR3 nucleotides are TGTGCTCGTGGGACCGTACTGGGGGAGGACACCGATAAACTCATCTTT.